One sample yielded the 22 T cell receptor beta chains listed below, sequenced in a study of T-cell reconstitution after alpha-beta-depleted transplantation in children. Preparation of the TCRbeta library used unique molecular identifiers. Each CDR3 protein is one row after TCRdb ran MiXCR on the PCR reads. This table has some 830,000 distinct CDR3 sequences, around 15% appearing once. Sample: PBMCs, mostly from graft donor cells, taken 360 days after TCRalphabeta/CD19-depleted stem cell transplant. These TCRs come from a male patient under 18 who had a stem cell transplant for acute lymphoblastic leukemia, so the T cells may come from the graft donor.

There are a few counts of this clonotype. J is TRBJ2-3 and V is TRBV3-1; no firm D call. CDR1 is LGHDT and CDR2 is YNNKEL in the germline V gene (reference sequence). V gave up 0 bases and J gave up 6 bases, with 4 bases separating them. This CDR3 has 12 amino acids. This CDR3 is CASSQESDTQYF. The DNA for the CDR3 is TGTGCCAGCAGCCAAGAGTCCGATACGCAGTATTTT.

There are a few counts of this clonotype. The J gene is TRBJ2-7, the V gene TRBV5-1, with a possible D match to TRBD1 (7 bases). The length of the CDR3 is 14 residues. V was shortened by 6 bases and J by 1 base, with 14 bases between the two germline ends. In germline, CDR1 is SGHRS, CDR2 YFSETQ. This chain's CDR3 is CASTGGTESYEQYF. CDR3 in DNA: TGCGCCAGCACTGGGGGGACAGAGTCCTACGAGCAGTACTTC.

The chain links TRBV5-1 to TRBJ2-1; D is possibly TRBD1 (6 bases). Germline loops: CDR1 SGHRS, CDR2 YFSETQ. The CDR3 contains 16 residues. V was trimmed by 2 bases and J by 6 bases, leaving 18 bases between them. The CDR3 here is CASSFAGTPIFNEQFF. The CDR3 DNA follows: TGCGCCAGCAGCTTTGCCGGGACACCTATATTCAATGAGCAGTTCTTC.

This clonotype was counted a few times. V and J are TRBV27 and TRBJ2-2, with 9 bases that match TRBD1. This CDR3 has 14 amino acids. Germline V CDR1 and CDR2: MNHEY, SMNVEV (reference sequence). The V and J ends lost 6 bases and 5 bases, in that order; junction bases with no gene match: 4. The DNA of the CDR3 is TGTGCCAGCAGGAGGGACAGGGTGACCGGGGAGCTGTTTTTT. Protein: CASRRDRVTGELFF.

The table lists this clonotype with many counts. This sequence joins TRBV15 and TRBJ2-1; perhaps TRBD2 as D (5 bases). CDR1 and CDR2 (germline): LNHNV, YYDKDF (reference sequence). With 4 bases removed from V and 9 bases from J, the gap between germline ends came to 22 bases. The CDR3 length is 16 residues. CDR3 nucleotides: TGTGCCACCAGCAAGCTTTTCTCCGTAGCGACTTTTGAGCAGTTCTTC. Its protein is CATSKLFSVATFEQFF.

The chain has TRBV7-4 and TRBJ2-3, with 12 positions matching TRBD2. The CDR3 totals 20 residues. The trim removed 5 bases at V and 4 bases at J, leaving 19 bases unmatched. The germline V gene has CDR1 SGHVT and CDR2 SQSDAQ. Here the CDR3 DNA reads TGTGCCAGCAGCCGCGGTCCTCAAGGACTAGCGGGATGTTGGCCAGATACGCAGTATTTT. This sequence encodes CASSRGPQGLAGCWPDTQYF. The entire variable domain, with the rest obtained from reference TRBV7-4 and TRBJ2-3, is as follows: GAGVSQSPRYKVAKRGRDVALRCDSISGHVTLYWYRQTLGQGSEVLTYSQSDAQRDKSGRPSGRFSAERPERSVSTLKIQRTEQGDSAVYLCASSRGPQGLAGCWPDTQYFGPGTRLTVL.

The sample holds a few counts of this clonotype. The gene calls are TRBV4-2 and TRBJ2-7, with a possible D match to TRBD1 (5 bases). Trimming took 2 bases from V and 0 from J, leaving 14 bases between them. This CDR3 has 16 amino acids. The germline CDR1 and CDR2 sequences are LGHNA and YNFKEQ. In DNA, the CDR3 is TGTGCCAGCAGCCAATTAGGGGCAGGATACTCCTACGAGCAGTACTTC. Residues: CASSQLGAGYSYEQYF.

This chain connects TRBV3-1 to TRBJ1-2; maybe TRBD1 (5 bases). The V end lost 4 bases, the J end lost 1 base, and 16 bases lay between the germline ends. CDR1 and CDR2 (germline): LGHDT, YNNKEL (reference sequence). There are 16 residues in the CDR3. The CDR3 DNA reads TGTGCCAGCAGCCGAGGGACCTGGGGATTTAACTATGGCTACACCTTC. The encoded protein is CASSRGTWGFNYGYTF.

This clonotype was detected a few times. The genes are TRBV6-5 and TRBJ2-3; no definite D call. V lost 2 bases and J 2 bases, leaving 5 bases between the germline ends. The CDR3 is 13 residues long. The germline V gene has CDR1 MNHEY and CDR2 SVGAGI. The CDR3: CASSYRITDTQYF. The CDR3 DNA follows: TGTGCCAGCAGTTACCGAATCACAGATACGCAGTATTTT.

CDR3 DNA: TGTGCCAGCAGCTTAGACAGGGTCAACACCGGGGAGCTGTTTTTT. Its protein product is CASSLDRVNTGELFF. The chain employs TRBV11-2 and TRBJ2-2; D may be TRBD1 (5 bases). The CDR3 sequence is 15 residues long. Trimming left V 0 bases short and J 2 bases short, with 7 bases between. Germline V gene sequence: CDR1 SGHAT, CDR2 FQNNGV. The complete variable domain, with remaining parts taken from reference TRBV11-2 and TRBJ2-2, reads EAGVAQSPRYKIIEKRQSVAFWCNPISGHATLYWYQQILGQGPKLLIQFQNNGVVDDSQLPKDRFSAERLKGVDSTLKIQPAKLEDSAVYLCASSLDRVNTGELFFGEGSRLTVL.

The chain employs TRBV7-2 and TRBJ2-1; TRBD2 aligns across 15 bases. Germline trimming cut 5 bases from V and 9 bases from J; bases unmatched to any gene: 11. CDR3 size: 17 residues. CDR1 is SGHTA and CDR2 is FQGNSA in the germline V gene. CDR3 nucleotides: TGTGCCAGCAGCACCCGGACTAGCGGGAGGGCCACCAGTGAGCAGTTCTTC. Protein sequence: CASSTRTSGRATSEQFF.

V and J are TRBV19 and TRBJ2-1, with 8 positions matching TRBD1. The CDR3 totals 13 residues. Germline assignment: CDR1 LNHDA and CDR2 SQIVND (reference sequence). Germline trimming cut 3 bases from V and 8 bases from J; bases unmatched to any gene: 3. DNA for the CDR3: TGTGCCAGTAGTATTGGGACAGGTGATGAGCAGTTCTTC. Its protein product is CASSIGTGDEQFF.

V and J are TRBV2 and TRBJ2-3; a weak D match, TRBD1 (5 bases). The V and J ends lost 6 bases and 4 bases respectively, with 11 bases between them. Germline assignment: CDR1 SNHLY and CDR2 FYNNEI. The CDR3 runs 13 residues. CDR3 residues: CASRLQGADTQYF. The CDR3 coding sequence is TGTGCCAGCAGGCTTCAGGGCGCAGATACGCAGTATTTT.

This clonotype was detected a few times. This chain connects TRBV27 to TRBJ2-7; either TRBD1 or TRBD2 may supply D (6 bases each). Germline V gene sequence: CDR1 MNHEY, CDR2 SMNVEV (reference sequence). The CDR3 length is 15 residues. V lost 5 bases and J 2 bases, leaving 16 bases between the germline ends. CDR3 sequence reads: CASSPRRGRPYEQYF. The CDR3 DNA is TGTGCCAGCAGTCCCCGGAGGGGGAGGCCCTACGAGCAGTACTTC.

This clonotype was counted between two and nine times. The chain couples TRBV29-1 to TRBJ2-3; the match to TRBD2 covers 8 bases. The ends lost 4 bases at V and 3 bases at J; junction bases unmatched: 9. Germline CDR1 is SQVTM and CDR2 is ANQGSEA. CDR3 length: 15 residues. The CDR3 DNA sequence: TGCAGCGTTGCGGTAGTGGCGGGAGGAACAGATACGCAGTATTTT. This translates into CSVAVVAGGTDTQYF.

With respect to this clonotype: One junction end does not reproduce the germline sequence, and a read error may be involved. The J gene is TRBJ2-2, the V gene TRBV27; maybe TRBD2 (5 bases). CDR3 length: 14 amino acids. Per the germline V gene, CDR1 is MNHEY and CDR2 is SMNVEV (reference sequence). The CDR3: CASSYLATTGELIF. DNA for the CDR3: TGTGCCAGCAGTTATCTTGCCACGACCGGGGAGCTGATTTTT.

This clonotype appeared many times. This chain uses TRBV6-5 with TRBJ2-5, with D perhaps given as TRBD1 or TRBD2 (7 bases each). From germline, CDR1 is MNHEY and CDR2 SVGAGI. The V gene lost 4 bases and the J gene lost 5 bases, with 14 bases spanning the gap. This CDR3 is 14 amino acids long. As DNA, the CDR3 is TGTGCCAGCAGTTCCCGCCAGGGGGGGGAGACCCAGTACTTC. Its protein is CASSSRQGGETQYF.

The chain couples TRBV7-2 to TRBJ2-4, with 12 bases fitting TRBD2. The CDR3 spans 14 residues. J was trimmed by 7 bases and V by 2 bases; bases with no gene match: 0. CDR1 is SGHTA and CDR2 is FQGNSA in the germline V gene. CDR3 protein: CASSLLAGGNIQYF. In nucleotides, the CDR3 is TGTGCCAGCAGCTTACTAGCGGGAGGGAACATTCAGTACTTC.

This clonotype was observed a handful of times. V gene TRBV4-1 combines with J gene TRBJ2-7; 12 nucleotides line up with TRBD1. The CDR3 runs to 15 residues. The ends lost 3 bases at V and 10 bases at J; junction bases unmatched: 10. Germline CDR1 and CDR2: MGHRA and YSYEKL. CDR3 sequence reads: CASSQLGTGGYGQYF. CDR3 bases: TGCGCCAGCAGCCAGCTCGGGACAGGGGGCTATGGTCAGTACTTC.

This chain uses TRBV25-1 with TRBJ2-7, with D uncertain. With 2 bases removed from V and 4 bases from J, the gap between germline ends came to 6 bases. Germline V CDR1 and CDR2: MGHDK, SYGVNS. The CDR3 has 12 residues. CDR3 sequence: CASSERVYEQYF. The CDR3 DNA is TGTGCCAGCAGTGAAAGGGTTTACGAGCAGTACTTC.

This clonotype was counted a few times. CDR3 nucleotides: TGTGCCAGCACAAACGGGGGACTAGCCTACAATGAGCAGTTCTTC. It yields the protein CASTNGGLAYNEQFF. The chain has TRBV12-3 or TRBV12-4 and TRBJ2-1, with TRBD2 matching 8 bases. The V and J ends lost 7 bases and 2 bases, in that order; junction bases with no gene match: 7. The CDR3 has 15 residues.

As regards this clonotype: A clone one base away is much larger, so this may be a read error. CDR3 in amino acids: CASSQVGAGTSIRYEQYF. The CDR3 DNA follows: TGTGCCAGCAGCCAAGTGGGGGCCGGGACTAGTATAAGGTACGAGCAGTACTTC. The V gene is TRBV4-2, the J gene TRBJ2-7; TRBD2 matches at 8 bases. The length of the CDR3 is 18 residues. J gave up 4 bases and V 1 base, and 15 bases lay outside the gene matches. Germline loops: CDR1 LGHNA, CDR2 YNFKEQ.